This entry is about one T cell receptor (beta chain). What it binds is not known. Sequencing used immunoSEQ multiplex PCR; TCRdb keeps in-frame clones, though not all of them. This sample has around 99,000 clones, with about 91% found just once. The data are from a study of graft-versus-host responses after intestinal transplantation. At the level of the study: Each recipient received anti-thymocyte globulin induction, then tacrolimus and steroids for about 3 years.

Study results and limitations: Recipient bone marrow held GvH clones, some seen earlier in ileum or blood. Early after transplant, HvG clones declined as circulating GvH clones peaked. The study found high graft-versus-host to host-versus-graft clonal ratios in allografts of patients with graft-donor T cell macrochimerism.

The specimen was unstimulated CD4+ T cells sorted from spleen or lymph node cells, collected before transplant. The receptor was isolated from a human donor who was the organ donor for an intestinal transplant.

The CDR3 region has the DNA TGTGCCAGCAGTTACTCTGGCCCCAGCTCTGGAAACACCATATATTTT. Translation gives CASSYSGPSSGNTIYF. This rearrangement joins TRBV6-5 to TRBJ1-3, with D hard to call. With 0 bases removed from V and 0 bases from J, the gap between germline ends came to 9 bases. The CDR3 has 16 amino acids. CDR1 is MNHEY and CDR2 is SVGAGI in the germline V gene.